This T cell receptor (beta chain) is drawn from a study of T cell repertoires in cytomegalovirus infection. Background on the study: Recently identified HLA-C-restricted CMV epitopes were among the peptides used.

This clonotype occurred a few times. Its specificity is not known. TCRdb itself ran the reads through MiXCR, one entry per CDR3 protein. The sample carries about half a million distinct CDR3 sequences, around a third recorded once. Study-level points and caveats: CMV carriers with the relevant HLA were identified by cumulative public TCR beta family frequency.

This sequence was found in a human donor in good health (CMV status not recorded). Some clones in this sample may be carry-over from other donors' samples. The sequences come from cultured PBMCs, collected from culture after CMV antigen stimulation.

CDR3 sequence reads: CASSLTVSYGYTF. Written as DNA, the CDR3 is TGTGCCAGCAGTTTAACAGTGAGCTATGGCTACACCTTC. The J gene is TRBJ1-2, the V gene TRBV28, with D unresolved. Trimming took 2 bases from V and 4 from J, leaving 8 bases between them. The CDR3 consists of 13 residues. Germline V gene data show CDR1 as MDHEN and CDR2 as SYDVKM.